A single sample gave rise to the 11 T cell receptor beta chains below, sequenced in a study of T cells in Graves' hyperthyroidism and ophthalmopathy. The investigators amplified TCR beta CDR3 regions from RNA transcripts. HTBI primers were used for first-round RT-PCR of the TCR CDR3. TCRdb fed the multiplex PCR reads into MiXCR, producing one record per CDR3 protein. The table records around 420,000 distinct CDR3 sequences, 15% to 18% of them present only once. Sequencing was performed on blood. All receptors derive from a woman aged 18-29 years with Graves' hyperthyroidism.

This clonotype was counted between two and nine times. The chain links TRBV4-1 to TRBJ2-1; D may be TRBD1 or TRBD2 (6 bases each). Germline V gene sequence: CDR1 MGHRA, CDR2 YSYEKL. The CDR3 contains 14 residues. The germline V and J ends were trimmed by 2 bases and 9 bases, with 14 bases remaining between them. The CDR3 bases are TGCGCCAGCAGCCAACGGAGGGGGGTAGTTGAGCAGTTCTTC. Translation gives CASSQRRGVVEQFF.

This clonotype was observed many times. The chain joins TRBV28 to TRBJ1-2; D call uncertain. V was shortened by 5 bases and J by 3 bases, with 16 bases between the two germline ends. Germline lookup yields CDR1 MDHEN and CDR2 SYDVKM. The CDR3 loop spans 15 amino acids. CDR3 bases: TGTGCCAGCAGTCCCTCCACCTTAGATGACTATGGCTACACCTTC. Amino acids: CASSPSTLDDYGYTF.

This clonotype was counted ten times or more. This chain joins TRBV29-1 and TRBJ2-7; no definite D call. Trimming took off 4 bases at V and 0 bases at J, with 4 bases between the two ends. Germline V gives CDR1 SQVTM, CDR2 ANQGSEA. The CDR3 runs 11 residues. The CDR3: CSVAGSYEQYF. CDR3 DNA: TGCAGCGTTGCAGGCTCCTACGAGCAGTACTTC.

This CDR3 is CASSQGVAGYGYTF. The CDR3 DNA sequence: TGTGCCAGCAGCCAAGGCGTTGCAGGCTATGGCTACACCTTC. V usage is TRBV12-3 or TRBV12-4 and J usage is TRBJ1-2; D is unclear. The V end was cut by 6 bases, the J end by 4 bases, with 15 bases between. This CDR3 has 14 residues.

The chain links TRBV7-9 to TRBJ2-5, with D unresolved. The germline CDR1 and CDR2 sequences are SEHNR and FQNEAQ (reference sequence). The V gene lost 6 bases and the J gene lost 4 bases, with 12 bases spanning the gap. The CDR3 runs to 13 residues. CDR3 coding DNA: TGTGCCAGCAGTTTCTCGCCCCTAGAGACCCAGTACTTC. Its protein product is CASSFSPLETQYF. Full variable domain (missing parts from reference TRBV7-9 and TRBJ2-5): DTGVSQNPRHKITKRGQNVTFRCDPISEHNRLYWYRQTLGQGPEFLTYFQNEAQLEKSRLLSDRFSAERPKGSFSTLEIQRTEQGDSAMYLCASSFSPLETQYFGPGTRLLVL.

This clonotype was seen only a few times. The V gene is TRBV9, the J gene TRBJ1-6; D gene uncertain. Germline V gives CDR1 SGDLS, CDR2 YYNGEE. The CDR3 runs 14 residues. The V end lost 4 bases, the J end lost 10 bases, and 15 bases lay between the germline ends. The CDR3 DNA reads TGTGCCAGCAGCTTAACGGACGGGGAATCACCCCTCCACTTT. Its translation: CASSLTDGESPLHF. The variable domain in full, completed from reference TRBV9 and TRBJ1-6, reads DSGVTQTPKHLITATGQRVTLRCSPRSGDLSVYWYQQSLDQGLQFLIQYYNGEERAKGNILERFSAQQFPDLHSELNLSSLELGDSALYFCASSLTDGESPLHFGNGTRLTVT.

In regard to this clonotype: The CDR3 does not end in the conserved phenylalanine or tryptophan, so this is likely a read error. This chain links TRBV19 with TRBJ1-5, with 7 nucleotides matching TRBD1. This CDR3 is built from 15 residues. The ends lost 5 bases at V and 3 bases at J; junction bases unmatched: 7. Germline CDR1 is LNHDA and CDR2 is SQIVND (reference sequence). The chain's CDR3 is CASSYYRGANQPQHL. DNA of the CDR3: TGTGCCAGTAGTTACTACAGGGGCGCCAATCAGCCCCAGCATCTT.

This clonotype has at least ten counts. The chain recombines TRBV12-3 or TRBV12-4 with TRBJ1-4, with a possible D match to TRBD1 (6 bases). This CDR3 has 15 residues. The ends were cut back, 3 bases at V and 4 bases at J, with 12 bases in the middle. CDR3 sequence: CASSFGQGFNEKLFF. As DNA, the CDR3 is TGTGCCAGCAGTTTCGGGCAGGGGTTTAATGAAAAACTGTTTTTT.

This clonotype was counted at least ten times. V usage is TRBV7-9 and J usage is TRBJ2-1, with 7 bases lining up with TRBD2. CDR3 length equals 17 residues. The V and J ends lost 5 bases and 8 bases, in that order; junction bases with no gene match: 18. Germline V gene lookup returns CDR1 SEHNR and CDR2 FQNEAQ (reference sequence). CDR3 bases: TGTGCCAGCAGCCCCGGTGAGAGGGGAGGGTTTATCGATGAGCAGTTCTTC. It encodes CASSPGERGGFIDEQFF.

This clonotype was counted many times. The chain is built from TRBV7-8 and TRBJ2-2, with TRBD2 matching 7 bases. CDR1 is SGHVS, CDR2 FQNEAQ, per germline. The CDR3 has 14 residues. J was trimmed by 5 bases and V by 8 bases; bases with no gene match: 8. CDR3: CASGGESRTGELFF. CDR3 nucleotides: TGTGCCAGCGGGGGGGAGAGCCGAACCGGGGAGCTGTTTTTT.

This clonotype was detected many times. This chain links TRBV12-5 with TRBJ1-1; D possibly corresponds to TRBD1 (6 bases). This CDR3 contains 17 residues. V lost 5 bases, J lost 1 base, and 20 bases lay in between. CDR1 and CDR2 from the germline V gene are LGHNT and FRNRAP. The CDR3 sequence is CASGQGGGGDANTEAFF. The DNA for the CDR3 is TGTGCTAGTGGTCAGGGAGGGGGTGGGGATGCGAACACTGAAGCTTTCTTT.